The 17 T cell receptor beta chains below were found in one sample sequenced in a study of shared clonotypes between healthy human individuals. Assay used: immunoSEQ multiplex PCR; TCRdb lists only in-frame clones, some missing. The table records hundreds of thousands of clones, roughly three quarters of them present only once. The sample comprised PBMCs. The receptor set was obtained from a woman between 40 and 55 years old in good health. Some clones in this sample may be carry-over from other donors' samples.

This clone has just a few counts. This chain's CDR3 is CASSTLQGGSYNEQFF. In nucleotides, the CDR3 is TGTGCCAGCAGTACCCTACAGGGAGGCTCCTACAATGAGCAGTTCTTC. V gene TRBV28 combines with J gene TRBJ2-1; D tentatively fits TRBD1 or TRBD2 (6 bases each). The CDR3 sequence is 16 residues long. V was clipped by 5 bases and J by 0 bases, with 14 bases between them. The V gene's germline CDR1 is MDHEN and CDR2 SYDVKM.

The chain employs TRBV2 and TRBJ2-5; D uncertain. The CDR3 has 14 amino acids. Trimming removed 2 bases from V and 5 bases from J, with 12 bases in between. Germline values: CDR1 SNHLY, CDR2 FYNNEI. The CDR3 is CASSETWASETQYF. The CDR3 nucleotides read TGTGCCAGCAGTGAAACGTGGGCTAGTGAGACCCAGTACTTC. Full variable domain (remainder filled in from reference TRBV2 and TRBJ2-5): EPEVTQTPSHQVTQMGQEVILRCVPISNHLYFYWYRQILGQKVEFLVSFYNNEISEKSEIFDDQFSVERPDGSNFTLKIRSTKLEDSAMYFCASSETWASETQYFGPGTRLLVL.

This CDR3 is CASSFRDRDYGYTF. The CDR3 DNA follows: TGTGCCAGCAGTTTCCGGGACAGAGACTATGGCTACACCTTC. This rearrangement joins TRBV28 to TRBJ1-2; TRBD1 aligns across 7 bases. The CDR3 consists of 14 residues. CDR1 is MDHEN, CDR2 SYDVKM, per germline. Trimming cost V 3 bases and J 3 bases; bases outside gene matches: 4.

With regard to this clone: A single base separates this from a much larger clone, so it may be a read error. Other DNA sequences in the sample encode the same CDR3. The chain employs TRBV4-1 and TRBJ2-7; TRBD2 matches 11 bases. Trimming took 4 bases from V and 4 from J; bases not matched to a gene: 15. Per the germline V gene, CDR1 is MGHRA and CDR2 is YSYEKL. CDR3 size: 18 residues. The CDR3 DNA is TGCGCCAGCAGCCGAGGGCTAGCGGGAGGTGCTAAAGGATACGAGCAGTACTTC. Translating gives CASSRGLAGGAKGYEQYF.

This clone was counted only a few times. In DNA form, the CDR3 reads TGTGCCAGCAGCTTACTGGGGACATTTGGGACTGAAGCTTTCTTT. It specifies CASSLLGTFGTEAFF. This sequence joins TRBV7-9 and TRBJ1-1, with D tentatively TRBD1 (6 bases). Germline assignment: CDR1 SEHNR and CDR2 FQNEAQ (reference sequence). V lost 2 bases and J lost 5, with 15 bases in between. The CDR3 length is 15 residues.

V gene TRBV27 combines with J gene TRBJ1-4; D gene uncertain. Germline V gene sequence: CDR1 MNHEY, CDR2 SMNVEV (reference sequence). The CDR3 runs 14 residues. Trimming shortened V by 5 bases and J by 8 bases, and 15 bases separated the two germline ends. In DNA, the CDR3 is TGTGCCAGCAGTCCCACGGGGTACTCGGAAAAACTGTTTTTT. Translating it yields CASSPTGYSEKLFF.

The J gene is TRBJ2-3, the V gene TRBV6-1; 10 bases align to TRBD1. V lost 5 bases and J lost 3; bases outside the gene matches: 2. The CDR3 consists of 14 residues. CDR1 MNHNS and CDR2 SASEGT come from the germline V gene. In DNA, the CDR3 is TGTGCCAGCAGTTTGGGACAGGGGACAGATACGCAGTATTTT. Its protein is CASSLGQGTDTQYF.

This clone was found once. This chain links TRBV7-9 with TRBJ2-7; D may be TRBD1 (5 bases). Germline-derived CDR1 and CDR2 are SEHNR and FQNEAQ (reference sequence). V lost 5 bases to trimming and J lost 3 bases, with 14 bases between them. The length of the CDR3 is 14 residues. This CDR3 reads CASSGQGLVYEQYF. The CDR3 nucleotides read TGTGCCAGCAGCGGCCAGGGTTTAGTCTACGAGCAGTACTTC.

This rearrangement joins TRBV5-1 to TRBJ2-7, with 10 bases lining up with TRBD1. The CDR3 length is 17 residues. With V trimmed by 0 bases and J by 2 bases, 8 bases remained unmatched. Germline CDR1 reads SGHRS; CDR2 reads YFSETQ. This CDR3 reads CASSLDPRTGGAYEQYF. CDR3 DNA sequence: TGCGCCAGCAGCTTGGACCCCCGGACAGGGGGGGCCTACGAGCAGTACTTC.

The chain couples TRBV7-3 to TRBJ2-7; D is ambiguous. Germline-derived CDR1 and CDR2 are SGHTA and FQGTGA. The CDR3 length is 12 residues. The V gene lost 1 base and the J gene lost 2 bases, with 3 bases spanning the gap. In nucleotides, the CDR3 is TGTGCCAGCAGCTTAAGGCCCTACGAGCAGTACTTC. This sequence encodes CASSLRPYEQYF.

This rearrangement joins TRBV19 to TRBJ2-7; 9 bases are a match to TRBD2. V was clipped by 8 bases and J by 2 bases; unmatched bases: 1. The CDR3 covers 12 residues. Germline CDR1 reads LNHDA; CDR2 reads SQIVND (reference sequence). The chain's CDR3 is CASAGGAYEQYF. The CDR3 DNA sequence: TGTGCCAGTGCGGGGGGGGCCTACGAGCAGTACTTC.

V usage is TRBV12-5 and J usage is TRBJ2-2; D not certain. Germline V CDR1 and CDR2: LGHNT, FRNRAP. CDR3 size: 12 residues. Trimming shortened V by 2 bases and J by 6 bases, and 4 bases separated the two germline ends. The CDR3 sequence: CASGLQAGELFF. The CDR3 nucleotides are TGTGCTAGTGGTTTGCAAGCCGGGGAGCTGTTTTTT.

This clone was seen a single time. This rearrangement joins TRBV6-4 to TRBJ1-5, with 9 bases matching TRBD1. V trimming: 7 bases; J trimming: 0 bases; junction bases outside the gene matches: 13. The CDR3 totals 18 residues. Germline CDR1 reads MRHNA; CDR2 reads SNTAGT. CDR3 coding DNA: TGTGCCAGCATTCCCGGGACAGGGTCGTTTTATAGCAATCAGCCCCAGCATTTT. It is translated as CASIPGTGSFYSNQPQHF.

In its sample, this clone was seen once. This chain links TRBV29-1 with TRBJ1-2; D gene uncertain. The germline V gene encodes CDR1 SQVTM and CDR2 ANQGSEA. Trimming cost V 0 bases and J 2 bases, with 7 bases left between them. This CDR3 is built from 13 residues. For the CDR3, the DNA is TGCAGCGTTGAAGATGGCAGAAACTATGGCTACACCTTC. Encoded protein: CSVEDGRNYGYTF. The complete variable domain, with remaining parts taken from reference TRBV29-1 and TRBJ1-2, reads SAVISQKPSRDICQRGTSLTIQCQVDSQVTMMFWYRQQPGQSLTLIATANQGSEATYESGFVIDKFPISRPNLTFSTLTVSNMSPEDSSIYLCSVEDGRNYGYTFGSGTRLTVV.

J is TRBJ1-2 and V is TRBV7-9; a weak D match, TRBD1 (6 bases). Germline V lookup: CDR1 SEHNR, CDR2 FQNEAQ (reference sequence). V shed 3 bases and J shed 7 bases, with 18 bases lying between them. The CDR3 has 15 amino acids. CDR3 DNA sequence: TGTGCCAGCAGCTTGACAGGTGGGGCTTCAAGTGGCTACACCTTC. This gives the protein CASSLTGGASSGYTF.

Notes on this clone: Different DNA sequences within this sample yield the same CDR3. The V and J genes are TRBV7-3 and TRBJ2-1, with 11 bases fitting TRBD2. The CDR3 length is 15 residues. Per the germline V gene, CDR1 is SGHTA and CDR2 is FQGTGA. The junction had 7 bases not matched to a gene; V was cut back by 5 bases and J by 7 bases. Here the CDR3 reads CASSLTLAGVNEQFF. The CDR3 DNA sequence: TGTGCCAGCAGCCTTACACTAGCGGGAGTGAATGAGCAGTTCTTC.

This chain links TRBV6-6 with TRBJ2-7; a weak D match, TRBD1 (6 bases). Germline values: CDR1 MNHNY, CDR2 SVGAGI (reference sequence). There are 13 residues in the CDR3. V lost 6 bases to trimming and J lost 6 bases, with 15 bases between them. This CDR3 is CASSETGRGEQYF. The CDR3 coding sequence is TGTGCCAGCAGCGAGACAGGTCGTGGCGAGCAGTACTTC.